The 22 T cell receptor beta chains given below trace back to one sample, sequenced in a study of blood T cells in healthy people across ages. The second PCR ran about 6 to 12 cycles with a sample-barcoded 5' primer and J-beta primers. TCRdb itself ran the 5' RACE reads through MiXCR, one entry per CDR3 protein. The table shows 850,000 to 1,100,000 distinct CDR3 sequences, with roughly two fifths occurring only once. Sequencing was done on a sample of blood. The receptors derive from a man in his late teens or twenties in good health.

The chain carries TRBV4-3 and TRBJ1-6; D remains unclear. Germline CDR1 is LGHNA and CDR2 is YSLEER. This CDR3 has 16 residues. Trimming cost V 0 bases and J 8 bases, with 14 bases left between them. CDR3 protein: CASSQEMDQRDSPLHF. The CDR3, as DNA: TGCGCCAGCAGCCAAGAAATGGACCAACGGGATTCACCCCTCCACTTT.

Worth noting for this clonotype: A much larger clone differs from this one at a single base, so this may be a read error. This chain joins TRBV27 and TRBJ1-2; D ambiguous. CDR1 is MNHEY, CDR2 SMNVEV, per germline (reference sequence). The CDR3 extends over 15 amino acids. The CDR3: CANSLSSLQTYGYTF. The CDR3 DNA reads TGTGCCAACAGTTTATCGAGTCTACAGACCTATGGCTACACCTTC.

The chain links TRBV6-5 to TRBJ1-2, with TRBD1 matching 7 bases. J gave up 4 bases and V 6 bases, and 8 bases lay outside the gene matches. The CDR3 loop spans 14 amino acids. Germline-derived CDR1 and CDR2 are MNHEY and SVGAGI. The DNA of the CDR3 is TGTGCCAGCAGACGCCAGGGGGATCGCTATGGCTACACCTTC. Its translation is CASRRQGDRYGYTF.

This rearrangement joins TRBV20-1 to TRBJ1-3; 8 bases fit TRBD1. This CDR3 is 13 amino acids long. Per the germline V gene, CDR1 is DFQATT and CDR2 is SNEGSKA (reference sequence). J lost 6 bases, V lost 3 bases, and 4 bases had no gene match. The CDR3 DNA reads as TGCAGTGCTAGGGGGACAGGCACAAACACCATATATTTT. Residues: CSARGTGTNTIYF.

V gene TRBV27 combines with J gene TRBJ2-3; 8 bases agree with TRBD1. V was clipped by 2 bases and J by 3 bases; unmatched bases: 7. The CDR3 length is 16 residues. Per germline, CDR1 MNHEY and CDR2 SMNVEV (reference sequence). CDR3 loop: CASSLDRGGLTDTQYF. As DNA, the CDR3 is TGTGCCAGCAGTTTAGACAGGGGTGGACTTACAGATACGCAGTATTTT.

V and J are TRBV4-1 and TRBJ2-5; D is ambiguous. The J call may be faulty, since TRBJ2-7 better matches the DNA end. The CDR3 is 14 amino acids. In germline, CDR1 is MGHRA, CDR2 YSYEKL. The CDR3 nucleotides are TGCGCCAGCAGCCAAGACCCCGAGGTGTACGAGCAGTACTTC. This encodes CASSQDPEVYEQYF.

This chain connects TRBV28 to TRBJ1-2; D remains ambiguous. V gave up 3 bases and J gave up 0 bases, with 14 bases separating them. The germline V gene has CDR1 MDHEN and CDR2 SYDVKM. The length of the CDR3 is 16 residues. The CDR3 loop reads CASSLGLMATNYGYTF. DNA of the CDR3: TGTGCCAGCAGTTTGGGTCTCATGGCCACTAACTATGGCTACACCTTC.

The rearrangement links TRBV28 to TRBJ1-6, with TRBD1 identical over 8 bases. The germline CDR1 and CDR2 sequences are MDHEN and SYDVKM. CDR3 length: 17 residues. The V and J ends lost 7 bases and 5 bases, in that order; junction bases with no gene match: 13. CDR3 amino acids: CASTPPQGAQNNSPLHF. CDR3 bases: TGTGCCAGCACCCCTCCGCAGGGGGCGCAGAATAATTCACCCCTCCACTTT.

The gene calls are TRBV4-2 and TRBJ2-1; D is perhaps TRBD1 (6 bases). The DNA matches TRBJ2-7 better at its end, which makes the J call doubtful. Germline values: CDR1 LGHNA, CDR2 YNFKEQ. There are 20 residues in the CDR3. This CDR3 reads CASSQDPNIMTGRGYNEQYF. The CDR3 DNA is TGTGCCAGCAGCCAAGACCCAAATATTATGACAGGAAGGGGATACAATGAGCAGTACTTC.

Concerning this clonotype itself: A read error may produce the germline difference seen at one junction end. This chain connects TRBV20-1 to TRBJ2-3; the match to TRBD2 covers 12 bases. CDR3 length: 15 amino acids. From germline, CDR1 is DFQATT and CDR2 SNEGSKA (reference sequence). CDR3 bases: TGCAGTACTAGGAGGACTAGCGGGGGCACAGATACGCAGTATTTT. Residues: CSTRRTSGGTDTQYF.

J is TRBJ1-1 and V is TRBV9, with a possible D match to TRBD1 (5 bases). Trimming removed 3 bases from V and 1 base from J, with 16 bases in between. This CDR3 is 16 amino acids long. Looked up from germline, CDR1 is SGDLS and CDR2 is YYNGEE. CDR3: CASSASGQTTNTEAFF. The CDR3 bases are TGTGCCAGCAGCGCCTCGGGGCAAACGACGAACACTGAAGCTTTCTTT.

The genes are TRBV6-2 or TRBV6-3 and TRBJ2-1; D not certain. The CDR3 consists of 14 residues. Trimming removed 2 bases from V and 4 bases from J, with 9 bases in between. The germline gives CDR1 MNHEY, CDR2 SVGEGT. The chain's CDR3 is CASSYPNSYNEQFF. CDR3 sequence (DNA): TGTGCCAGCAGTTACCCGAACTCGTACAATGAGCAGTTCTTC.

This chain uses TRBV12-3 or TRBV12-4 with TRBJ1-5; maybe TRBD1 (6 bases). V lost 8 bases to trimming and J lost 1 base, with 9 bases between them. The CDR3 totals 13 residues. CDR3 nucleotides: TGTGCCAGCGCAACAGGGAGCAATCAGCCCCAGCATTTT. Translated, it gives CASATGSNQPQHF.

A few counts support this clonotype. The V call is TRBV7-2, the J call TRBJ2-3, with D tentatively TRBD2 (5 bases). Germline lookup yields CDR1 SGHTA and CDR2 FQGNSA. The CDR3 is 13 residues long. V lost 1 base to trimming and J lost 5 bases, with 7 bases between them. This CDR3 reads CASSLEAEDTQYF. CDR3 bases: TGTGCCAGCAGCTTAGAAGCGGAAGATACGCAGTATTTT.

The V gene is TRBV20-1, the J gene TRBJ2-1; possibly TRBD1 or TRBD2 for D (5 bases each). V lost 2 bases, J lost 10 bases, and 18 bases lay in between. CDR3 length: 14 amino acids. Germline CDR1 and CDR2: DFQATT and SNEGSKA (reference sequence). CDR3 nucleotides: TGCAGTGCTAGATCCCCTGGGACCGCGCCGGAGCAGTTCTTC. This encodes CSARSPGTAPEQFF.

The V and J genes are TRBV12-3 or TRBV12-4 and TRBJ1-2; 8 nucleotides match TRBD1. Trimming at V came to 5 bases and at J to 10 bases, leaving 12 bases not matched to a gene. The CDR3 extends over 14 amino acids. The CDR3 loop reads CASSPTGGAGDYTF. CDR3 coding DNA: TGTGCCAGCAGTCCCACAGGGGGAGCTGGTGACTACACCTTC.

This clonotype was seen a few times. This rearrangement joins TRBV5-1 to TRBJ2-7, with 10 bases identical to TRBD1. This CDR3 contains 16 residues. Trimming removed 0 bases from V and 5 bases from J; junction bases left unmatched: 8. Looked up from germline, CDR1 is SGHRS and CDR2 is YFSETQ. CDR3 sequence reads: CASSLELGQGLDEQYF. The CDR3 nucleotides are TGCGCCAGCAGCTTGGAATTGGGACAGGGGTTGGACGAGCAGTACTTC.

This clonotype was observed many times. V usage is TRBV20-1 and J usage is TRBJ2-1; tentatively, D is TRBD1 or TRBD2 (5 bases each). Gene TRBJ2-7 matches the end of the DNA better, so the J call may be wrong. This CDR3 has 13 residues. The germline V gene has CDR1 DFQATT and CDR2 SNEGSKA (reference sequence). CDR3 in DNA: TGCAGTGCTATTGGGGGATCCTACAATGAGCAGTACTTC. This translates into CSAIGGSYNEQYF.

Only a few counts were recorded for this clonotype. The CDR3: CSADMGEKLFF. The CDR3 DNA is TGCAGCGCTGACATGGGCGAAAAACTGTTTTTT. The chain carries TRBV29-1 and TRBJ1-4; no firm D call. Between the trimmed V and J ends, which lost 7 bases and 8 bases, there was a span of 11 bases. The CDR3 totals 11 residues. CDR1 is SQVTM, CDR2 ANQGSEA, per germline.

The chain recombines TRBV20-1 with TRBJ2-3, with TRBD2 matching 10 bases. The junction had 5 bases not matched to a gene; V was cut back by 2 bases and J by 6 bases. CDR1 and CDR2 (germline): DFQATT, SNEGSKA (reference sequence). The CDR3 totals 14 residues. The CDR3 coding sequence is TGCAGTGCTAGACTAGCGGGGGCCCGGGATACGCAGTATTTT. Amino acids: CSARLAGARDTQYF.

The chain combines TRBV20-1 with TRBJ1-5; TRBD1 matches 8 bases. J was trimmed by 7 bases and V by 6 bases; bases with no gene match: 14. Germline assignment: CDR1 DFQATT and CDR2 SNEGSKA (reference sequence). There are 15 residues in the CDR3. The CDR3 nucleotides read TGCAGTGCGTTACAGGGGGATAGGGGTGTACAGCCCCAGCATTTT. Its protein is CSALQGDRGVQPQHF.

CDR3 residues: CASGTSGAQETQYF. CDR3 sequence (DNA): TGCGCCAGCGGGACTAGCGGGGCCCAAGAGACCCAGTACTTC. The chain couples TRBV4-1 to TRBJ2-5, with 13 bases that match TRBD2. The ends lost 8 bases at V and 1 base at J; junction bases unmatched: 1. Germline loops: CDR1 MGHRA, CDR2 YSYEKL. The CDR3 runs to 14 residues.